The 17 T cell receptor beta chains listed next were all sequenced from one sample in a study of CD8 T cells in ankylosing spondylitis (dated by TCRdb to the late 2010s). The paper as a whole reports these results and caveats: Blood from ankylosing spondylitis patients appeared to be characterized by a TCR beta motif composed of about eight highly homologous amino acid variants.

Preparation of the library involved 5' RACE. Reads for this sample came from an Illumina HiSeq 2500. TCRdb applied fastp at Q25 and MiXCR to the public reads, then kept only in-frame beta chains. Each entry merges the rows of one CDR3 protein and shows their most common DNA and genes. The sample data list about 540,000 distinct CDR3 sequences, and 12% of these were observed just once. Over 6.5% of the sample lies in the top ten. Their specific antigens are unknown. Sequenced: blood, either unsorted or a sorted T cell fraction (not recorded which). Receptor source: a male donor with ankylosing spondylitis.

This clonotype has just a few counts. This chain connects TRBV19 to TRBJ2-4; D is perhaps TRBD1 (5 bases). The V end lost 7 bases, the J end lost 0 bases, and 19 bases lay between the germline ends. Germline V gene lookup returns CDR1 LNHDA and CDR2 SQIVND (reference sequence). The length of the CDR3 is 17 residues. The CDR3: CASTPGWGRIAKNIQYF. The CDR3 DNA is TGTGCCAGTACCCCGGGCTGGGGCCGGATAGCCAAAAACATTCAGTACTTC.

The chain combines TRBV29-1 with TRBJ1-5; D perhaps matches TRBD1 (6 bases). This CDR3 has 16 residues. Trimming removed 4 bases at V and 0 bases at J, with 16 bases between. The germline V gene has CDR1 SQVTM and CDR2 ANQGSEA. CDR3 nucleotide sequence: TGCAGCGTTGGAGAGCAGGGGAGGGATAGCAATCAGCCCCAGCATTTT. It yields the protein CSVGEQGRDSNQPQHF.

This clonotype was picked up a small number of times. The V gene is TRBV2, the J gene TRBJ2-7; D is possibly TRBD1 or TRBD2 (5 bases each). Trimming removed 3 bases at V and 0 bases at J, with 12 bases between. CDR3 length: 15 amino acids. CDR1 and CDR2 from the germline V gene are SNHLY and FYNNEI. CDR3 sequence (DNA): TGTGCCAGCAGTGAGGGGGATGGCGACTCCTACGAGCAGTACTTC. This encodes CASSEGDGDSYEQYF.

The sample holds many counts of this clonotype. The chain combines TRBV28 with TRBJ2-1; no definite D call. The germline V gene has CDR1 MDHEN and CDR2 SYDVKM. Trimming took off 5 bases at V and 7 bases at J, with 6 bases between the two ends. The CDR3 loop spans 11 amino acids. This chain's CDR3 is CASSDGNEQFF. CDR3 coding DNA: TGTGCCAGCAGTGATGGGAATGAGCAGTTCTTC.

V and J are TRBV2 and TRBJ1-5; no definite D call. Trimming removed 2 bases at V and 0 bases at J, with 11 bases between. CDR3 size: 16 residues. CDR1 SNHLY and CDR2 FYNNEI come from the germline V gene. The CDR3 protein is CASSERALISNQPQHF. CDR3 nucleotides: TGTGCCAGCAGTGAAAGGGCGCTTATTAGCAATCAGCCCCAGCATTTT.

Of note for this clonotype: An end of the junction does not agree with germline; a read error may underlie this. This chain uses TRBV11-2 with TRBJ2-7; TRBD2 might be the D (6 bases). CDR1 and CDR2 (germline): SGHAT, FQNNGV. This CDR3 has 16 residues. The chain's CDR3 is CASTLISPSVSYEQYF. Here the CDR3 DNA reads TGTGCCAGCACCTTAATTTCTCCTAGCGTTTCCTACGAGCAGTACTTC.

The genes are TRBV27 and TRBJ2-1; 12 nucleotides agree with TRBD2. Germline V gives CDR1 MNHEY, CDR2 SMNVEV (reference sequence). The CDR3 runs to 15 residues. Trimming cost V 3 bases and J 8 bases; bases outside gene matches: 5. The CDR3 DNA sequence: TGTGCCAGCAGTTTGGTGACTAGCGGGAGCCATGAGCAGTTCTTC. Translating gives CASSLVTSGSHEQFF.

This clonotype has ten or more counts. The rearrangement links TRBV5-6 to TRBJ2-3; D is undetermined. Germline V CDR1 and CDR2: SGHDT, YYEEEE. This CDR3 contains 12 residues. V dropped 1 base and J dropped 6 bases, with 6 bases sitting between them. The CDR3 is CASSLMSDTQYF. CDR3 nucleotide sequence: TGTGCCAGCAGCTTGATGTCGGATACGCAGTATTTT.

This sequence joins TRBV2 and TRBJ2-7, with TRBD2 matching 11 bases. V gave up 7 bases and J gave up 2 bases; unmatched junction bases: 7. There are 15 residues in the CDR3. Germline V CDR1 and CDR2: SNHLY, FYNNEI. DNA for the CDR3: TGTGCCAGCACTAAACTAGCGGGAGTCGCCTACGAGCAGTACGTC. It encodes CASTKLAGVAYEQYV.

J is TRBJ1-5 and V is TRBV20-1; D is unclear. The length of the CDR3 is 12 residues. V lost 3 bases, J lost 2 bases, and 5 bases lay in between. Germline V gene sequence: CDR1 DFQATT, CDR2 SNEGSKA (reference sequence). The CDR3 is CSASRGNQPQHF. The CDR3 DNA sequence: TGCAGTGCTAGTCGGGGCAATCAGCCCCAGCATTTT.

The chain links TRBV24-1 to TRBJ2-2, with D tentatively TRBD2 (6 bases). Germline CDR1 KGHDR, CDR2 SFDVKD. The CDR3 has 15 amino acids. Trimming shortened V by 4 bases and J by 6 bases, and 14 bases separated the two germline ends. The CDR3 spells CATSETQGGAGELFF. The DNA of the CDR3 is TGTGCCACCAGTGAAACCCAGGGAGGCGCCGGGGAGCTGTTTTTT.

In this sample, this clonotype turned up a few times. The genes are TRBV11-2 and TRBJ2-1, with 9 bases that match TRBD2. This CDR3 contains 14 residues. V shed 3 bases and J 7 bases; nucleotides not matched to a gene: 4. Germline values: CDR1 SGHAT, CDR2 FQNNGV. Here the CDR3 reads CASSFGLALNEQFF. The CDR3 DNA sequence: TGTGCCAGCAGCTTCGGACTAGCGCTTAATGAGCAGTTCTTC.

The genes are TRBV5-1 and TRBJ1-4; D not resolved. The CDR3 length is 15 residues. Trimming stripped 1 base from V and 5 bases from J, with 12 bases between. Looked up from germline, CDR1 is SGHRS and CDR2 is YFSETQ. The CDR3 region has the DNA TGCGCCAGCAGCTTGAATGAAGGGAGGAATGAAAAACTGTTTTTT. Protein: CASSLNEGRNEKLFF.

The chain employs TRBV3-1 and TRBJ2-3, with 11 positions matching TRBD2. The germline CDR1 and CDR2 sequences are LGHDT and YNNKEL (reference sequence). The CDR3 extends over 15 amino acids. The trim removed 4 bases at V and 8 bases at J, leaving 8 bases unmatched. CDR3 protein: CASSPGTSGFITQYF. The CDR3 DNA is TGTGCCAGCAGCCCCGGGACTAGCGGCTTCATTACGCAGTATTTT.

This chain links TRBV5-1 with TRBJ2-5; 8 bases agree with TRBD1. From germline, CDR1 is SGHRS and CDR2 YFSETQ. The trim removed 3 bases at V and 5 bases at J, leaving 15 bases unmatched. The length of the CDR3 is 17 residues. The CDR3 protein is CASSSGQTGGRGETQYF. CDR3 DNA sequence: TGCGCCAGCAGCTCGGGCCAAACAGGGGGGCGCGGTGAGACCCAGTACTTC.

This clonotype occurred a few times. This chain links TRBV4-1 with TRBJ2-1, with 8 bases fitting TRBD2. The trim removed 1 base at V and 7 bases at J, leaving 6 bases unmatched. The CDR3 is 15 residues long. Germline V gene sequence: CDR1 MGHRA, CDR2 YSYEKL. CDR3 residues: CASSQAKGLGNEQFF. The CDR3 DNA is TGCGCCAGCAGCCAAGCTAAGGGACTAGGGAATGAGCAGTTCTTC.

This clonotype has ten or more counts. The CDR3 DNA sequence: TGTGCCAGCAGTTTATCAGGCAGGGCCGGGGAGCTGTTTTTT. Its translation is CASSLSGRAGELFF. This sequence joins TRBV27 and TRBJ2-2; maybe TRBD1 (5 bases). This CDR3 contains 14 residues. CDR1 MNHEY and CDR2 SMNVEV come from the germline V gene (reference sequence). The V end was cut by 0 bases, the J end by 6 bases, with 8 bases between.